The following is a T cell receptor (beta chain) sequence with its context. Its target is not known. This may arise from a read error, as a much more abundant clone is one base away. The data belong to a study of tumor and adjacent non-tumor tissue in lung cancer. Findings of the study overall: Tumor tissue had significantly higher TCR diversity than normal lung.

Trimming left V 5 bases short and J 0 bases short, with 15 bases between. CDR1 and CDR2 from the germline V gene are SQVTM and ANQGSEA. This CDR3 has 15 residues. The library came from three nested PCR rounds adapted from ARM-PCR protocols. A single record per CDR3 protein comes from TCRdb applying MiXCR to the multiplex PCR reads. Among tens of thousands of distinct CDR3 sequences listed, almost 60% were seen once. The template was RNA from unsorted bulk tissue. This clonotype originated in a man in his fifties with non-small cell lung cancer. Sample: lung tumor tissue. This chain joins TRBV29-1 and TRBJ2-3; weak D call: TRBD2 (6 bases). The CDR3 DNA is TGCAGCGTTACTATCGGGAGCTCTAGCACAGATACGCAGTATTTT. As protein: CSVTIGSSSTDTQYF.